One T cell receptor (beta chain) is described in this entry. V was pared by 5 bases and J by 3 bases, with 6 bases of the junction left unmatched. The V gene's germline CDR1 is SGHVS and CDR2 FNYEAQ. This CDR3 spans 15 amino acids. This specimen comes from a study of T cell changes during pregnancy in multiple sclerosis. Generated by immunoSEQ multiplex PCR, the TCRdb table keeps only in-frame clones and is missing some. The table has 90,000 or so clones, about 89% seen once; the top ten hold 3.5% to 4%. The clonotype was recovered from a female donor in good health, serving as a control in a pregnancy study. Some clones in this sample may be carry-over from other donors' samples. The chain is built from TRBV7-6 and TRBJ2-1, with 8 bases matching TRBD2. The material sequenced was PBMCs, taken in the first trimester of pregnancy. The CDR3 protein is CASSAGGGFYNEQFF. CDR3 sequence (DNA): TGTGCCAGCAGCGCGGGGGGAGGATTCTACAATGAGCAGTTCTTC.